Below are 27 T cell receptor beta chains sequenced from a single sample in a study of T-cell memory formation after mild COVID-19 listed by TCRdb under 2021. Library preparation was by 5' RACE. The listed sequencing device is Illumina NovaSeq 6000. Starting from the raw public reads, TCRdb applied fastp trimming at Q25, assembled clones with MiXCR and retained in-frame beta chains. Each record represents a unique CDR3 protein, reported with the most common genes and DNA among its rows. The sample profile shows a few hundred thousand distinct CDR3 sequences; more than 20% of them were found once. Under 15% of the sample belongs to the ten largest clones. Sequenced input: PBMCs or a T cell subset sorted from them (not recorded which). These receptors came from an adult woman who had mild COVID-19 (a few samples of this study predate the infection). The sample titles of this study are shuffled in the database, so cell type and time point are left out; the donor was told from shared clones.

This clonotype was seen a few times. This sequence joins TRBV15 and TRBJ2-1; possibly TRBD2 for D (8 bases). Germline lookup yields CDR1 LNHNV and CDR2 YYDKDF (reference sequence). This CDR3 has 16 amino acids. V was shortened by 5 bases and J by 2 bases, with 16 bases between the two germline ends. This CDR3 reads CATSRGGTVTYNEQFF. The CDR3 DNA follows: TGTGCCACCAGCCGGGGGGGGACAGTTACCTACAATGAGCAGTTCTTC.

The V call is TRBV7-9, the J call TRBJ2-1; 8 nucleotides agree with TRBD2. The V gene's germline CDR1 is SEHNR and CDR2 FQNEAQ (reference sequence). The length of the CDR3 is 15 residues. Losses at the gene ends were 5 bases for V and 0 bases for J; bases not matched to a gene: 3. In DNA, the CDR3 is TGTGCCAGCAGCAAGCGGGGGAGCTCCTACAATGAGCAGTTCTTC. It encodes CASSKRGSSYNEQFF.

A few counts support this clonotype. J is TRBJ1-1 and V is TRBV20-1, with TRBD1 matching 7 bases. The germline CDR1 and CDR2 sequences are DFQATT and SNEGSKA (reference sequence). The CDR3 consists of 14 residues. V shed 3 bases and J 0 bases; nucleotides not matched to a gene: 4. The CDR3 loop reads CSASRQGLNTEAFF. The CDR3 region has the DNA TGCAGTGCTAGTCGACAGGGCTTGAACACTGAAGCTTTCTTT.

This rearrangement joins TRBV4-3 to TRBJ2-1, with TRBD2 identical over 8 bases. The CDR3 length is 16 residues. Per germline, CDR1 LGHNA and CDR2 YSLEER. The trim removed 7 bases at V and 0 bases at J, leaving 8 bases unmatched. The CDR3 here is CASTPGGRSSYNEQFF. The DNA for the CDR3 is TGCGCCAGCACCCCAGGCGGGAGGAGCTCCTACAATGAGCAGTTCTTC.

There are many counts of this clonotype. The V and J genes are TRBV14 and TRBJ1-1; TRBD1 agrees at 8 bases. The CDR3 loop spans 12 amino acids. Germline CDR1 reads SGHDN; CDR2 reads FVKESK. CDR3 region: CATGVSFTEAFF. DNA of the CDR3: TGTGCGACAGGGGTGAGTTTCACTGAAGCTTTCTTT.

The chain has TRBV12-3 or TRBV12-4 and TRBJ1-1; weak D call: TRBD1 (5 bases). Deletions cut 6 bases from V and 4 bases from J, with 12 bases between. The CDR3 length is 13 residues. The CDR3 nucleotides are TGTGCCAGCAGCCTAGGGGCAGCCACTGAAGCTTTCTTT. Protein: CASSLGAATEAFF.

The sample holds a few counts of this clonotype. This sequence joins TRBV5-1 and TRBJ2-3, with D unclear. The CDR3 runs to 15 residues. The germline V gene has CDR1 SGHRS and CDR2 YFSETQ. Between the trimmed V and J ends, which lost 4 bases and 0 bases, there was a span of 12 bases. CDR3 loop: CASSPLIPSTDTQYF. Written as DNA, the CDR3 is TGCGCCAGCAGCCCCCTGATCCCTAGCACAGATACGCAGTATTTT.

This rearrangement joins TRBV12-3 or TRBV12-4 to TRBJ2-7; unclear D gene. The CDR3 has 12 residues. Trimming left V 3 bases short and J 6 bases short, with 9 bases between. In DNA, the CDR3 is TGTGCCAGCAGTTTTGCAGCAGTCGAGCAGTACTTC. This codes for CASSFAAVEQYF.

CDR3 nucleotide sequence: TGTGCCAGCAGCTTAACTAGCGGGCCATATAACAATGAGCAGTTCTTC. It yields the protein CASSLTSGPYNNEQFF. J is TRBJ2-1 and V is TRBV7-2; TRBD2 matches 9 bases. V dropped 2 bases and J dropped 5; count of bases not matched to a gene: 7. This CDR3 is built from 16 residues. Germline V CDR1 and CDR2: SGHTA, FQGNSA.

This clonotype turned up a few times. The genes are TRBV27 and TRBJ2-1; D gene uncertain. CDR3 length: 13 amino acids. The V end lost 6 bases, the J end lost 6 bases, and 12 bases lay between the germline ends. Germline-derived CDR1 and CDR2 are MNHEY and SMNVEV (reference sequence). Written as DNA, the CDR3 is TGTGCCAGCAGGGTGGCAGGAAGCAATGAGCAGTTCTTC. It encodes CASRVAGSNEQFF.

In its sample, this clonotype was seen a few times. The rearrangement joins TRBV7-3 to TRBJ1-2; TRBD1 is a possible D gene (6 bases). The ends were cut back, 5 bases at V and 4 bases at J, with 11 bases in the middle. The CDR3 loop spans 13 amino acids. Germline CDR1 reads SGHTA; CDR2 reads FQGTGA. The CDR3 sequence: CASSGSGAYGYTF. DNA for the CDR3: TGTGCCAGCAGCGGCTCAGGGGCCTATGGCTACACCTTC.

The sample holds a few counts of this clonotype. The rearrangement links TRBV20-1 to TRBJ1-2; D unclear. This CDR3 region has 13 residues. The germline V gene has CDR1 DFQATT and CDR2 SNEGSKA (reference sequence). The V end lost 6 bases, the J end lost 2 bases, and 13 bases lay between the germline ends. The chain's CDR3 is CSAPAGRNYGYTF. CDR3 bases: TGCAGTGCCCCGGCTGGGCGAAACTATGGCTACACCTTC.

The rearrangement uses TRBV7-9 and TRBJ2-1; the D is unclear. The CDR3 is 13 amino acids. Trimming pared 5 bases from V and 7 bases from J, leaving 12 bases between. Germline CDR1 and CDR2: SEHNR and FQNEAQ (reference sequence). This chain's CDR3 is CASSRRVGNEQFF. CDR3 in DNA: TGTGCCAGCAGCCGGCGCGTTGGTAATGAGCAGTTCTTC.

This chain uses TRBV9 with TRBJ2-2; possible D gene TRBD2, 6 bases. There are 16 residues in the CDR3. Trimming pared 4 bases from V and 6 bases from J, leaving 19 bases between. Germline lookup yields CDR1 SGDLS and CDR2 YYNGEE. The CDR3 protein is CASSSTPGLFSGELFF. CDR3 DNA sequence: TGTGCCAGCAGCTCCACGCCGGGACTCTTCTCCGGGGAGCTGTTTTTT.

This clonotype has more than one count but fewer than ten. This chain links TRBV7-2 with TRBJ2-7; the D is unclear. Germline-derived CDR1 and CDR2 are SGHTA and FQGNSA. CDR3 length: 13 residues. V gave up 7 bases and J gave up 3 bases, with 13 bases separating them. CDR3 DNA sequence: TGTGCCAGCACCCGGCCGTCGAGCTACGAGCAGTACTTC. Protein product: CASTRPSSYEQYF. Together with reference TRBV7-2 and TRBJ2-7, the CDR3 gives the full variable domain: GAGVSQSPSNKVTEKGKDVELRCDPISGHTALYWYRQSLGQGLEFLIYFQGNSAPDKSGLPSDRFSAERTGGSVSTLTIQRTQQEDSAVYLCASTRPSSYEQYFGPGTRLTVT.

The chain couples TRBV7-2 to TRBJ2-7; unclear D gene. CDR1 SGHTA and CDR2 FQGNSA come from the germline V gene. The CDR3 covers 11 residues. The germline V and J ends were trimmed by 3 bases and 4 bases, with 4 bases remaining between them. The CDR3 loop reads CASSFRYEQYF. In DNA, the CDR3 is TGTGCCAGCAGCTTTAGGTACGAGCAGTACTTC.

This clonotype occurred a few times. V is TRBV12-3 or TRBV12-4 and J is TRBJ2-1; the D is unclear. Trimming stripped 5 bases from V and 2 bases from J, with 19 bases between. The CDR3 has 17 amino acids. CDR3 bases: TGTGCCAGCAGTGACCTCCTCGAAGGAGAGACCTACAATGAGCAGTTCTTC. This sequence encodes CASSDLLEGETYNEQFF.

This clonotype turned up a few times. This sequence joins TRBV6-5 and TRBJ2-2, with TRBD2 matching 9 bases. Germline loops: CDR1 MNHEY, CDR2 SVGAGI. J gave up 6 bases and V 6 bases, and 14 bases lay outside the gene matches. This CDR3 has 17 amino acids. CDR3 DNA sequence: TGTGCCAGCAGCCCTCCCTGGGGTAGCGGGAGCCCCGGGGAGCTGTTTTTT. Translating it yields CASSPPWGSGSPGELFF.

This clonotype appeared a few times. The rearrangement links TRBV12-3 or TRBV12-4 to TRBJ2-1; 9 nucleotides agree with TRBD2. V was pared by 7 bases and J by 0 bases, with 13 bases of the junction left unmatched. The CDR3 has 18 residues. The DNA for the CDR3 is TGTGCCAGCACCCTAGCGGGATCCGAGATTTTCTCCTACAATGAGCAGTTCTTC. Protein sequence: CASTLAGSEIFSYNEQFF.

This CDR3 reads CASSFGALAGVETQYF. Written as DNA, the CDR3 is TGTGCCAGCAGCTTTGGGGCACTAGCGGGAGTGGAGACCCAGTACTTC. The chain employs TRBV11-2 and TRBJ2-5, with 11 bases matching TRBD2. CDR1 SGHAT and CDR2 FQNNGV come from the germline V gene. V shed 3 bases, J shed 5 bases, and the junction held 8 bases outside the gene matches. There are 16 residues in the CDR3.

This clonotype was seen more than once but under ten times. The chain joins TRBV24-1 to TRBJ2-3; D unresolved. Trimming left V 3 bases short and J 0 bases short, with 3 bases between. The CDR3 totals 13 residues. Per germline, CDR1 KGHDR and CDR2 SFDVKD. The CDR3 bases are TGTGCCACCAGTGATACTAGCACAGATACGCAGTATTTT. Translation: CATSDTSTDTQYF.

J is TRBJ2-3 and V is TRBV24-1; TRBD2 agrees at 9 bases. Looked up from germline, CDR1 is KGHDR and CDR2 is SFDVKD. V was pared by 4 bases and J by 7 bases, with 8 bases of the junction left unmatched. The CDR3 is 15 residues long. The CDR3 is CATSEQRGVVNTQYF. The CDR3 nucleotides read TGTGCCACCAGTGAGCAGCGGGGGGTAGTGAATACGCAGTATTTT.

The rearrangement links TRBV7-8 to TRBJ1-2, with TRBD1 identical over 7 bases. Germline V CDR1 and CDR2: SGHVS, FQNEAQ. This CDR3 spans 15 amino acids. The trim removed 3 bases at V and 2 bases at J, leaving 6 bases unmatched. CDR3 residues: CASSFGTVNNYGYTF. CDR3 bases: TGTGCCAGCAGCTTCGGGACAGTGAACAACTATGGCTACACCTTC.

DNA for the CDR3: TGTGCCAGCAGGGGGGGGGCTAATGAAAAACTGTTTTTT. This sequence encodes CASRGGANEKLFF. The gene calls are TRBV12-3 or TRBV12-4 and TRBJ1-4; weak D call: TRBD1 (5 bases). This CDR3 has 13 amino acids. V gave up 6 bases and J gave up 3 bases, with 8 bases separating them.

This clonotype was detected only a few times. The chain combines TRBV29-1 with TRBJ2-7; 8 positions match TRBD2. The CDR3 sequence is 14 residues long. CDR1 SQVTM and CDR2 ANQGSEA come from the germline V gene. J was trimmed by 0 bases and V by 6 bases; bases with no gene match: 7. CDR3 nucleotide sequence: TGCAGCGTAGCCACTAGCGGCATCTCCTACGAGCAGTACTTC. It specifies CSVATSGISYEQYF.

This clonotype was observed a few times. The rearrangement joins TRBV7-3 to TRBJ2-1; D is tentatively TRBD1 or TRBD2 (6 bases each). The CDR3 extends over 15 amino acids. The ends were cut back, 3 bases at V and 5 bases at J, with 14 bases in the middle. The germline V gene has CDR1 SGHTA and CDR2 FQGTGA. Here the CDR3 reads CASSFDGGPNNEQFF. As DNA, the CDR3 is TGTGCCAGCAGCTTTGACGGGGGCCCAAACAATGAGCAGTTCTTC. The complete variable domain, with remaining parts taken from reference TRBV7-3 and TRBJ2-1, reads GAGVSQTPSNKVTEKGKYVELRCDPISGHTALYWYRQSLGQGPEFLIYFQGTGAADDSGLPNDRFFAVRPEGSVSTLKIQRTERGDSAVYLCASSFDGGPNNEQFFGPGTRLTVL.

This clonotype has a count of ten or more. J is TRBJ2-5 and V is TRBV15, with D hard to call. The CDR3 length is 12 residues. V shed 4 bases and J shed 2 bases, with 5 bases lying between them. Germline V gene data show CDR1 as LNHNV and CDR2 as YYDKDF (reference sequence). CDR3 sequence reads: CATSTVQETQYF. The CDR3 coding sequence is TGTGCCACCAGCACAGTTCAAGAGACCCAGTACTTC.